Listed below are T cell receptor beta chains from one sample, sequenced in a study of blood T cells in healthy people across ages. A single record per CDR3 protein comes from TCRdb applying MiXCR to the 5' RACE reads. The sample yields over 600,000 distinct CDR3 sequences, under 25% seen once. Sequenced: blood. All receptors come from a man in his 70s in good health. Both conserved end residues are part of each CDR3. The order of the fields is clone size, D gene, V gene, J gene, CDR3 DNA, CDR3 protein. A D gene is named only where the DNA matches it firmly. Size is stated for part of the rows, as once, few or many counts, or as a class when the clone is expanded.

few	-	TRBV5-1	TRBJ2-7	TGCGCCAGCAGCTGGGGGACTGACTCCTACGAGCAGTACTTC	CASSWGTDSYEQYF
few	-	TRBV11-2	TRBJ1-3	TGTGCCAGCAGCTTAGATGGGACGGCTGGAAACACCATATATTTT	CASSLDGTAGNTIYF
-	TRBD2	TRBV5-6	TRBJ2-3	TGTGCCAGCAGCTTGGCCCCAGCGGGAGTCTGGGCAGATACGCAGTATTTT	CASSLAPAGVWADTQYF
few	-	TRBV14	TRBJ1-4	TGTGCCAGCAGCCAAGGGGGGGGCTTTGAAAAACTGTTTTTT	CASSQGGGFEKLFF
few	-	TRBV28	TRBJ2-3	TGTGCCAGCAGCCCGCAGTTCGGTACGCAGTATTTT	CASSPQFGTQYF
-	-	TRBV9	TRBJ2-5	TGTGCCAGCAGCGAGGGGAATAGCGCAGAGACCCAGTACTTC	CASSEGNSAETQYF
few	-	TRBV3-1	TRBJ1-2	TGTGCCAGCAGCCAAGAACTAGTTCAAACTAACTATGGCTACACCTTC	CASSQELVQTNYGYTF
few	TRBD2	TRBV20-1	TRBJ2-1	TGCAGTGCTATAAACGGGACTACCCCTAATGAGCAGTTCTTC	CSAINGTTPNEQFF
few	-	TRBV4-2	TRBJ2-1	TGTGCCAGCAGCCAAGAGGGCAGGGCGGGTGAGCAGTTCTTC	CASSQEGRAGEQFF
few	-	TRBV3-1	TRBJ1-1	TGTGCCAGCAGCCCGGATGAGGCAGGGAGAGCTTTCTTT	CASSPDEAGRAFF
-	-	TRBV20-1	TRBJ2-7	TGCAGTGCTAGAGATAAGGGCCGATCCTACGAGCAGTACTTC	CSARDKGRSYEQYF
-	TRBD2	TRBV12-3/TRBV12-4	TRBJ2-3	TGTGCCAGCAGTCTCGCAGAGGGAGGGAGGGCAGATACGCAGTATTTT	CASSLAEGGRADTQYF
few	-	TRBV20-1	TRBJ2-7	TGCAGTGCAGAATCGGCCCTCACAAAGGGCGAGCAGTACTTC	CSAESALTKGEQYF
-	-	TRBV2	TRBJ2-7	TGTGCCAGCAGTGCGGTCGACTACGAGCAGTACTTC	CASSAVDYEQYF
many	-	TRBV4-3	TRBJ2-1	TGCGCCAGCAGCCAAGATGGCAGCTATGAGCAGTTCTTC	CASSQDGSYEQFF
many	TRBD2	TRBV12-3/TRBV12-4	TRBJ2-3	TGTGCCAGCAGTCCCGGGACTAGCGGGTTTGGTACGCAGTATTTT	CASSPGTSGFGTQYF
-	-	TRBV20-1	TRBJ2-7	TGCAGTGCTGCCCCCGAGAAGTCCTACGAGCAGTACTTC	CSAAPEKSYEQYF
few	TRBD2	TRBV10-3	TRBJ2-7	TGTGCCATCAGTGAGACCGGGACAGCGGGACTAGCGGTGCGGTACTTC	CAISETGTAGLAVRYF
-	-	TRBV20-1	TRBJ2-2	TGCAGTGCTAGACCTCTAGCGAACACCGGGGAGCTGTTTTTT	CSARPLANTGELFF
-	-	TRBV7-9	TRBJ2-2	TGTGCCAGCAGCCGTGAGGGAACGAACACCGGGGAGCTGTTTTTT	CASSREGTNTGELFF
-	TRBD2	TRBV6-1	TRBJ2-2	TGTGCCAGCAGTGAAGCGGTGCTAGCGGGAGTTACCGGGGAGCTGTTTTTT	CASSEAVLAGVTGELFF
-	TRBD2	TRBV29-1	TRBJ2-1	TGCAGCCTCCGCCTTGGCGGGAGAGGGAATGAGCAGTTCTTC	CSLRLGGRGNEQFF